The 5 T cell receptor beta chains presented below share a single source sample, sequenced in a study of OX40 agonist ivuxolimab in advanced cancers. The protocol used for the library was the immunoSEQ multiplex PCR assay. TCRdb's version of the immuneACCESS table is confined to in-frame rearrangements and falls short of the full clone set. An unresolved V gene accounts for under half of the shortfall where checked; the remainder is of unknown origin. Here the sample has roughly 49,000 clones; 80% to 90% occur a single time. The ten largest clones capture over 1.5% of the sample. The sequencing used CD4+ or CD8+ T cells sorted from blood, collected in a trial of the OX40 agonist ivuxolimab. The source of these receptors is an adult with an advanced solid tumor such as melanoma, head and neck, liver or kidney cancer.

This chain uses TRBV5-1 with TRBJ1-1; D gene ambiguous. This CDR3 is built from 12 residues. The V end lost 2 bases, the J end lost 9 bases, and 11 bases lay between the germline ends. Looked up from germline, CDR1 is SGHRS and CDR2 is YFSETQ. In DNA, the CDR3 is TGCGCCAGCAGCTTATCGGCAGAAAAAGCTTTCTTT. This encodes CASSLSAEKAFF.

This rearrangement joins TRBV14 to TRBJ1-4; D may be TRBD1 (5 bases). V dropped 4 bases and J dropped 7 bases, with 13 bases sitting between them. CDR1 and CDR2 from the germline V gene are SGHDN and FVKESK. This CDR3 has 14 residues. The CDR3 nucleotides read TGTGCCAGCAGCCGAGACAGCAGTGGTGAAAAACTGTTTTTT. Its translation: CASSRDSSGEKLFF.

The rearrangement links TRBV25-1 to TRBJ1-1; 7 nucleotides match TRBD1. The V gene's germline CDR1 is MGHDK and CDR2 SYGVNS. The ends lost 3 bases at V and 3 bases at J; junction bases unmatched: 10. CDR3 length equals 16 residues. The CDR3 DNA reads TGTGCCAGCAGTGATTTCTCAGAGGGGGCTGACACTGAAGCTTTCTTT. Translating gives CASSDFSEGADTEAFF. The full variable domain, with the rest looked up from reference TRBV25-1 and TRBJ1-1, is EADIYQTPRYLVIGTGKKITLECSQTMGHDKMYWYQQDPGMELHLIHYSYGVNSTEKGDLSSESTVSRIRTEHFPLTLESARPSHTSQYLCASSDFSEGADTEAFFGQGTRLTVV.

The chain recombines TRBV7-2 with TRBJ2-3; D is perhaps TRBD2 (6 bases). V lost 5 bases and J 5 bases, leaving 11 bases between the germline ends. The CDR3 sequence is 13 residues long. CDR1 and CDR2 from the germline V gene are SGHTA and FQGNSA. The DNA of the CDR3 is TGTGCCAGCAGCCGCGGGACCGAAGATACGCAGTATTTT. This gives the protein CASSRGTEDTQYF.

The gene calls are TRBV11-3 and TRBJ2-3; the D gene is possibly TRBD2 (6 bases). This CDR3 contains 14 residues. The V end was cut by 1 base, the J end by 7 bases, with 12 bases between. The V gene's germline CDR1 is SGHNT and CDR2 YENEEA. DNA of the CDR3: TGTGCCAGCAGCTTAGCGGGAGTCACGAATACGCAGTATTTT. Translated, it gives CASSLAGVTNTQYF.